Sequencing of this T cell receptor beta chain was carried out in a study of shared clonotypes between healthy human individuals. TCRdb's table, derived via immunoSEQ multiplex PCR, lists solely in-frame clones and lacks some. The table includes 2.3 million or so clones, more than 85% detected once. Caucasian adults living in Nashville, Tennessee, provided all samples. V dropped 2 bases and J dropped 2 bases, with 10 bases sitting between them. This CDR3 is 14 amino acids long. Looked up from germline, CDR1 is MDHEN and CDR2 is SYDVKM. Points from the study as a whole: It was the non-shared clonotypes that had lower generation probabilities than clonotypes shared by all four donors. Among a few donors, roughly 5% of naive CD4 clonotypes were found in common. Clonotype sharing among donors was thought likely to change with sequencing depth.

Worth noting for this clone: Its antigen remains unidentified.

Sequencing used naive CD4+ T cells from PBMCs. Subset indicated: CD45RA+ positively selected. V is TRBV28 and J is TRBJ2-7; D may be TRBD2 (5 bases). This receptor was taken from a man aged 18 to 35 in good health. Some clones in this sample may be carry-over from other donors' samples. The CDR3 here is CASSLEGLTYEQYF. CDR3 coding DNA: TGTGCCAGCAGTTTAGAGGGTTTGACCTACGAGCAGTACTTC.